Below, 5 T cell receptor beta chains from the same sample are listed, as sequenced in a study of shared clonotypes between healthy human individuals. CD45RO-negative cells were positively selected for CCR7, leaving out terminally differentiated effector memory CD45RA+ cells. Here immunoSEQ multiplex PCR was the method, and the copy in TCRdb shows in-frame clones only, minus some. Of around 2.1 million clones in the sample, roughly 91% were seen once. The specimen was naive CD8+ T cells from PBMCs. The receptors were sampled from a man younger than 30 in good health. Some clones in this sample may be carry-over from other donors' samples.

The rearrangement links TRBV6-1 to TRBJ2-7; 10 bases match TRBD1. This CDR3 comprises 15 residues. Per germline, CDR1 MNHNS and CDR2 SASEGT. With V trimmed by 5 bases and J by 3 bases, 7 bases remained unmatched. The CDR3 sequence: CASSLMRDRGYEQYF. The CDR3, as DNA: TGTGCCAGCAGTCTCATGAGGGACAGGGGCTACGAGCAGTACTTC.

V and J are TRBV7-9 and TRBJ2-6; D may be TRBD2 (6 bases). Germline values: CDR1 SEHNR, CDR2 FQNEAQ (reference sequence). The CDR3 spans 18 residues. Trimming cost V 1 base and J 0 bases, with 13 bases left between them. As DNA, the CDR3 is TGTGCCAGCAGCTTAGGGGCCCGGGGGTTCTCTGGGGCCAACGTCCTGACTTTC. Translation gives CASSLGARGFSGANVLTF.

The V gene is TRBV5-1, the J gene TRBJ1-1, with D maybe TRBD1 (5 bases). The CDR3 runs 15 residues. V lost 0 bases and J lost 3, with 12 bases in between. From germline, CDR1 is SGHRS and CDR2 YFSETQ. The DNA of the CDR3 is TGCGCCAGCAGCTTGGACAATCTCAGGGACACTGAAGCTTTCTTT. Encoded protein: CASSLDNLRDTEAFF.

The V and J genes are TRBV7-7 and TRBJ2-7; 10 positions match TRBD2. Germline assignment: CDR1 SSHAT and CDR2 FNYEAQ (reference sequence). Trimming took 5 bases from V and 6 from J; bases not matched to a gene: 7. This CDR3 spans 14 amino acids. For the CDR3, the DNA is TGTGCCAGCAGCCCTAGCGGGGGACTAGTCGAGCAGTACTTC. Translating gives CASSPSGGLVEQYF.

The chain employs TRBV19 and TRBJ2-5, with no clear D. Looked up from germline, CDR1 is LNHDA and CDR2 is SQIVND (reference sequence). V lost 3 bases, J lost 0 bases, and 8 bases lay in between. CDR3 length: 14 residues. The CDR3 here is CASSMGSNQETQYF. The CDR3, as DNA: TGTGCCAGTAGTATGGGATCAAACCAAGAGACCCAGTACTTC. Full variable domain (outside the CDR3, taken from reference TRBV19 and TRBJ2-5): DGGITQSPKYLFRKEGQNVTLSCEQNLNHDAMYWYRQDPGQGLRLIYYSQIVNDFQKGDIAEGYSVSREKKESFPLTVTSAQKNPTAFYLCASSMGSNQETQYFGPGTRLLVL.